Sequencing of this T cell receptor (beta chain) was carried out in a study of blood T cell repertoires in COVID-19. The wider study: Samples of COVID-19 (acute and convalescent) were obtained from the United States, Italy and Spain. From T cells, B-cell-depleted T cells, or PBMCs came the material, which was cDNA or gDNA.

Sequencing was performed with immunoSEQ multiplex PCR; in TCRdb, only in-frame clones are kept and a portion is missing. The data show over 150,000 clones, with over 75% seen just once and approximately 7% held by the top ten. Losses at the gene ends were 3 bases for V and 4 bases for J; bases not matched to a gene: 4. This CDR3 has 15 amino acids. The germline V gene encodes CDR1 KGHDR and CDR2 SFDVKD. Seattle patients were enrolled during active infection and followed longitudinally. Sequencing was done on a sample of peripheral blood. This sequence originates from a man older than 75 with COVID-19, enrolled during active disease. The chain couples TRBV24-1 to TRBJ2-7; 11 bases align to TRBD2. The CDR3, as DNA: TGTGCCACCAGTGATCCCGGGACTAGCGGATACGAGCAGTACTTC. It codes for CATSDPGTSGYEQYF.